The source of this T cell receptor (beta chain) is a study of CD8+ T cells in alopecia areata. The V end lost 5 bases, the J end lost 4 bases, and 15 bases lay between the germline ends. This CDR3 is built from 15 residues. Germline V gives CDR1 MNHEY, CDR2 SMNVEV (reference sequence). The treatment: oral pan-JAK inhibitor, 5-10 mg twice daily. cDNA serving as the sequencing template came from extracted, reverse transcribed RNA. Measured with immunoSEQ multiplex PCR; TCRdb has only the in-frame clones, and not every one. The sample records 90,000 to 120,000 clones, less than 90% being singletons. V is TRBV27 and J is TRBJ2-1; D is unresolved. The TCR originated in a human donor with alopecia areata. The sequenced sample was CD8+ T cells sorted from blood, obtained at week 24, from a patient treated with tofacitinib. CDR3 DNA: TGTGCCAGCAGTCACGGTCCGATGCCTTACAATGAGCAGTTCTTC. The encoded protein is CASSHGPMPYNEQFF.